The present T cell receptor (beta chain) was sequenced within a study of blood T cell repertoires in COVID-19 (dated by TCRdb to the early 2020s). As for the study more broadly: The collaborator samples originated in the United States, Italy and Spain and spanned the acute and convalescent phases of COVID-19. The prospective study material was composed of cDNA or gDNA derived from T cells, B-cell-depleted T cells, or PBMCs. Subjects who had been exposed to COVID-19, were actively infected with it, or had recovered from it provided the deeply sampled blood TCRbeta repertoires that made up the dataset. A freely available public database, intended as a resource for researchers studying the immune response to SARS-CoV-2, is where the repertoires were released. Samples were obtained from the ongoing ImmuneRACE study (first 160 participants) and from roughly 1,300 subjects provided by 6 global collaborators. A de-identified subject ID, COVID-19 status, age in years and sex were almost always included in the sample metadata. Where HLA class I and class II types were available, the types were taken from metadata supplied by the sample provider, not from assay-based typing. Overall results and qualifications from the work: Clinical and demographic metadata were provided uncurated, with the amount varying by source and participant.

TCRbeta CDR3 regions were amplified from genomic DNA by means of the immunoSEQ Assay, a bias-controlled multiplex PCR. As for how the authors treated the data: Nucleated cell counts per sample were estimated from amplification of reference gene primers within the assay. Sequence reads were collapsed and filtered to measure the absolute abundance of every unique TCRbeta CDR3 rearrangement. Productive Simpson clonality was computed per sample as the square root of Simpson's diversity index over productive rearrangements. In its TCRdb copy, this immuneACCESS table keeps in-frame sequences only and misses some clones. Where compared with another copy, unresolved V genes explain less than half of these, and the others have no known cause. For V, J and clone size, that table is used; D and trimming come from the DNA. The sample data list 150,000 to 200,000 clones, and roughly four fifths of these were observed just once. Together, the top ten hold more than 7.5% of the sample.

At one collaborating source in Seattle, patients were enrolled during active infection and were followed longitudinally through the course of disease. Collaborating institutions collected whole blood in K2EDTA tubes following their own protocols. For TCRbeta analysis, collaborator samples were shipped as frozen whole blood, as isolated PBMCs, or as DNA extracted from either sample type. V has 5 bases trimmed and J has 2 bases trimmed; junction bases matching no gene number 20. The CDR3 measures 20 amino acids from cysteine to phenylalanine. Only the CDR3 DNA stays, 60 bases, in frame from base 1. In the germline V gene, CDR1 corresponds to KGHDR and CDR2 to SFDVKD. With regard to this clone: Its antigen remains undetermined. No much larger clonotype is one base removed from it; base qualities were not supplied.

The chain was built from TRBV24-1 and TRBJ1-5; 7 of the junction bases match TRBD1. Sequencing was carried out using peripheral blood. The receptor was derived from a woman aged 70-85 years with COVID-19, enrolled during active disease. The nucleotide sequence is given as TGTGCCACCAGTGCCTCGCCACGAGCAGGGGGTGGGTTTGGCAATCAGCCCCAGCATTTT. The encoded protein is CATSASPRAGGGFGNQPQHF.